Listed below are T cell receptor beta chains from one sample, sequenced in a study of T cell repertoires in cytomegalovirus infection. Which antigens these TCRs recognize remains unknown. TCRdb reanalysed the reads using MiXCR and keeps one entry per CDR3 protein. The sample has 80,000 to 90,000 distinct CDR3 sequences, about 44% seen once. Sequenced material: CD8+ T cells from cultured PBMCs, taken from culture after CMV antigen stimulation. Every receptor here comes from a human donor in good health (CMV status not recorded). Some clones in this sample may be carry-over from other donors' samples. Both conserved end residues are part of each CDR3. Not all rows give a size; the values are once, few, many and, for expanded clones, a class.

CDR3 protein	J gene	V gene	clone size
CASSSGASDQPQHF	TRBJ1-5	TRBV7-2	few
CASSSGRKPYEQYF	TRBJ2-7	TRBV28	.
CASSLAGTASYNEQFF	TRBJ2-1	TRBV7-8	few
CASSPRDRGETQYF	TRBJ2-5	TRBV7-6	.
CASSWAPREEQFF	TRBJ2-1	TRBV6-2/TRBV6-3	.
CASSQFQGADTQYF	TRBJ2-3	TRBV4-1	.
CASKRITSTDTQYF	TRBJ2-3	TRBV6-1	few
CASSVFLGAEAFF	TRBJ1-1	TRBV6-4	once
CASRTGGAEAFF	TRBJ1-1	TRBV12-3/TRBV12-4	few
CASGLVLAYRDSPNTEAFF	TRBJ1-1	TRBV12-5	.
CASGSVPRDNNYGYTF	TRBJ1-2	TRBV12-5	.
CASSSNWGANEQFF	TRBJ2-1	TRBV11-2	.
CASASPLSPSYGYTF	TRBJ1-2	TRBV6-6	.
CASSRGGDRDGSGNTIYF	TRBJ1-3	TRBV27	once
CASSTRDRGNGYTF	TRBJ1-2	TRBV27	few
CATSRVKYQETQYF	TRBJ2-5	TRBV15	.
CAIGRVSADTQYF	TRBJ2-3	TRBV10-3	few
CAISPRNTEAFF	TRBJ1-1	TRBV10-3	few
CASSTMGPAGTGELFF	TRBJ2-2	TRBV6-5	.
CASSLMNSGTEAFF	TRBJ1-1	TRBV7-2	.
CASSLSRNQPQHF	TRBJ1-5	TRBV27	few
CASSPTTGYQPQHF	TRBJ1-5	TRBV28	.
CASSFNGGLGEAFF	TRBJ1-1	TRBV13	.
CASSLAADPNTEAFF	TRBJ1-1	TRBV7-6	many
CATSDLGDSADTQYF	TRBJ2-3	TRBV24-1	.
CAIRDRDFPSYNEQFF	TRBJ2-1	TRBV10-3	few
CASSQAPRYRLAYEQYF	TRBJ2-7	TRBV3-1	.
CASSVGQINTGELFF	TRBJ2-2	TRBV25-1	.
CASSLDRDRFSYEQYF	TRBJ2-7	TRBV7-2	.
CASSTPSAYNSPLHF	TRBJ1-6	TRBV28	.
CASSSKLGETYNEQFF	TRBJ2-1	TRBV7-6	few
CASSLAGTAGANVLTF	TRBJ2-6	TRBV12-3/TRBV12-4	.
CSARVATSGSSRDTQYF	TRBJ2-3	TRBV20-1	.
CASSMGQGLDNEQFF	TRBJ2-1	TRBV5-4	.
CASSTPGTQYF	TRBJ2-5	TRBV28	.
CASSPNTDNNQPQHF	TRBJ1-5	TRBV7-2	.
CASSPQYRSPNQPQHF	TRBJ1-5	TRBV6-5	.
CASSSPLTENTEAFF	TRBJ1-1	TRBV27	.
CASSGFAQLGDIQYF	TRBJ2-4	TRBV6-1	.
CAISGGEAEETQYF	TRBJ2-5	TRBV10-3	few
CASSSYSGGNNEQFF	TRBJ2-1	TRBV27	.
CASSPTGGRTEAFF	TRBJ1-1	TRBV7-2	many
CASSLRGNQPQHF	TRBJ1-5	TRBV27	few
CASSLAGLSTDTQYF	TRBJ2-3	TRBV28	once
CARNLLGDDTGELFF	TRBJ2-2	TRBV7-9	many
CASSGDPYEQYF	TRBJ2-7	TRBV7-2	few
CASSSLYYTGGDAYEQYF	TRBJ2-7	TRBV11-1	few
CASSPRSGLAGTGELFF	TRBJ2-2	TRBV4-2	.
CASRPTGPYEQYF	TRBJ2-7	TRBV7-2	.
CASSLGDPYNQPQHF	TRBJ1-5	TRBV27	.
CASSLSAQGVDEQFF	TRBJ2-1	TRBV28	.
CASSLRANSNQPQHF	TRBJ1-5	TRBV13	once